Sequencing of this T cell receptor beta chain was carried out in a study of blood T cell repertoires in COVID-19. Background on the study: Some COVID-19 samples were acute and others convalescent; all came from the United States, Italy and Spain.

The CDR3 is 13 residues long. The V end was cut by 2 bases, the J end by 7 bases, with 11 bases between. In germline, CDR1 is SEHNR, CDR2 FQNEAQ (reference sequence). Clones were read by immunoSEQ multiplex PCR, and TCRdb kept only the in-frame ones, dropping some. In the table there are about 52,000 clones, over 65% of which are singletons. This clone was counted once. The chain is built from TRBV7-9 and TRBJ1-1, with D perhaps matching TRBD1 (5 bases). Material: peripheral blood. The sequence derives from a man older than 75 with COVID-19, enrolled during active disease. The chain's CDR3 is CASSLSRTLEAFF. The CDR3 DNA sequence: TGTGCCAGCAGCTTAAGTCGGACACTTGAAGCTTTCTTT.